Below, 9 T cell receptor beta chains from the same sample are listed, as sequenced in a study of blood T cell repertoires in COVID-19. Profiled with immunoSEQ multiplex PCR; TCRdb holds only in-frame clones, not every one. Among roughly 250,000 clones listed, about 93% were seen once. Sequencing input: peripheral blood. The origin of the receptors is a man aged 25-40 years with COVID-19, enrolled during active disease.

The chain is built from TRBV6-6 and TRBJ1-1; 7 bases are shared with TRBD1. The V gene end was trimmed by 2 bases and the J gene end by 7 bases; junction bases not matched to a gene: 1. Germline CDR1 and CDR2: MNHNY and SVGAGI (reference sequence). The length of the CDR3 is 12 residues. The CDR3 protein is CASSYGDSEAFF. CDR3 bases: TGTGCCAGCAGTTACGGGGACAGTGAAGCTTTCTTT.

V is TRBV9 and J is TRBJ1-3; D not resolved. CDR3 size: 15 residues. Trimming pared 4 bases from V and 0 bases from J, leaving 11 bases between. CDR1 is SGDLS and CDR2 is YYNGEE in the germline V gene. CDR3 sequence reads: CASSPTGFSGNTIYF. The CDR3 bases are TGTGCCAGCAGCCCGACGGGGTTCTCTGGAAACACCATATATTTT.

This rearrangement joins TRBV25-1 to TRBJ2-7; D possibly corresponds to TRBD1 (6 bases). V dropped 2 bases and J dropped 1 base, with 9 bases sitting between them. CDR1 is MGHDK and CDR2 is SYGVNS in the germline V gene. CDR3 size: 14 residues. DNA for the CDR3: TGTGCCAGCAGTGAAGGGACATATTCCTACGAGCAGTACTTC. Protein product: CASSEGTYSYEQYF.

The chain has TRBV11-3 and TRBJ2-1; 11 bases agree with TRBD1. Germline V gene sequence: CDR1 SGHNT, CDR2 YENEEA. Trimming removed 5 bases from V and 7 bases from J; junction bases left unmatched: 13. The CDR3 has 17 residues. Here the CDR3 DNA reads TGTGCCAGCAGCCCAGACCAAGGGACAGGGGGTTTAAATGAGCAGTTCTTC. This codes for CASSPDQGTGGLNEQFF. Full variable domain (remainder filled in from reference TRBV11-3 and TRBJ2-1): EAGVVQSPRYKIIEKKQPVAFWCNPISGHNTLYWYLQNLGQGPELLIRYENEEAVDDSQLPKDRFSAERLKGVDSTLKIQPAELGDSAVYLCASSPDQGTGGLNEQFFGPGTRLTVL.

This CDR3 reads CASSPIRAGANVLTF. CDR3 in DNA: TGTGCCAGCAGCCCGATTCGGGCTGGGGCCAACGTCCTGACTTTC. The chain couples TRBV27 to TRBJ2-6, with D unclear. V shed 6 bases and J shed 2 bases, with 11 bases lying between them. Germline CDR1 is MNHEY and CDR2 is SMNVEV (reference sequence). The CDR3 consists of 15 residues.

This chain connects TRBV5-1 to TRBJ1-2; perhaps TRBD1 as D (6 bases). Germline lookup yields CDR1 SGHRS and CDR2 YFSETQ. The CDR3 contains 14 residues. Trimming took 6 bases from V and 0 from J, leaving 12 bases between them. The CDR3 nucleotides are TGCGCCAGCACAGTACAGGGAGCTAACTATGGCTACACCTTC. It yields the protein CASTVQGANYGYTF.

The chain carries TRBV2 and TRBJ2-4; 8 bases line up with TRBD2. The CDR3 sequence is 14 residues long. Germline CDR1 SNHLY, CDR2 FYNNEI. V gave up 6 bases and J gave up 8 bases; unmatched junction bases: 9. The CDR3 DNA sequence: TGTGCCAGCAGGCGGGTCCCGGGGGGGGACATTCAGTACTTC. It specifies CASRRVPGGDIQYF.

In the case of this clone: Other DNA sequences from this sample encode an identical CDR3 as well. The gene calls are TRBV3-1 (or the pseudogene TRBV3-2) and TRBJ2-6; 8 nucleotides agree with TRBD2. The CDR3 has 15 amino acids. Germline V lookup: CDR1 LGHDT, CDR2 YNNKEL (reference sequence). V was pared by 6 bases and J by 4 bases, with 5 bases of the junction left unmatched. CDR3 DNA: TGTGCCAGCAGTCAGCGGGGGTCCGGGGCCAACGTCCTGACTTTC. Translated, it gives CASSQRGSGANVLTF.

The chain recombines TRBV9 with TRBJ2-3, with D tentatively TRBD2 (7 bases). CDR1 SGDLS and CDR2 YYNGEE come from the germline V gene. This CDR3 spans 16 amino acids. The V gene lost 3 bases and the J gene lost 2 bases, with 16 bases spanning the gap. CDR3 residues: CASSALSGGPTDTQYF. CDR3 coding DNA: TGTGCCAGCAGCGCTCTGTCGGGGGGCCCCACAGATACGCAGTATTTT.